This paragraph reports one T cell receptor (beta chain). Its target antigen remains unknown. The CDR3 end shows no conserved phenylalanine or tryptophan, and so a read error is likely. The CDR3 length equals 16 residues, ends included. CDR3 DNA is the only sequence kept; it has 48 bases, read in frame from the first base. V and J are trimmed by 2 bases and 5 bases, and the gene matches miss 9 bases of the junction. CDR1 SEHNR and CDR2 FQNEAQ are derived from the germline V gene (reference sequence). The receptor library was made with multiplex PCR. Sequencer: Illumina HiSeq 2500. TCRbeta libraries were constructed through three rounds of nested PCR with primers (Table S4) according to protocols adapted from ARM-PCR. Before sequencing, PCR products of 200-500 bp were cut from the gel and purified using the QIAquick gel extraction kit. In the original analysis: Trimmomatic was used to clean the reads, FLASH merged the cleaned reads into complete CDR3 sequences, and MiTCR assigned the sequences to V(D)J germline segments. Clonal diversity was calculated as the inverse Simpson's index using VDJtools. In-frame sequences lacking a premature stop codon were counted as productive reads. TCRdb's own reprocessing of the public reads used fastp at Q25 and MiXCR and kept productive beta chains. Under each unique CDR3 protein, matching rows form one entry showing the most common genes and DNA. V and J calls and clone size were set by TCRdb, not the authors. This sample lists more than 85,000 distinct CDR3 sequences; more than 60% were detected once. The ten largest make up around 37% of the sample.

The sample is drawn from a study of tumor and adjacent non-tumor tissue in lung cancer (dated 2018 in TCRdb). Notes on the research overall: By cancer type, the cohort comprised 12 adenocarcinoma patients, a couple of squamous cell carcinoma patients and 1 small cell lung cancer patient. The roughly 15 enrolled patients, of whom around 10 were men and 5 were women, were aged roughly 30 to 76 years and were diagnosed with TNM stage I to III disease. The study compared bulk TCRbeta repertoires between lung tumor tissue and matched distant non-tumor lung tissue from some 14 lung cancer patients. Sequencing produced 130 million or so productive TCRbeta reads in total, an average of about 4 million reads per sample. Approximately 31 paired specimens, one tumor and one normal lung sample per patient, were profiled by TCRbeta CDR3 sequencing. Summary of the overall study and its limitations: In normal lung, the top 100 clones accounted for a significantly larger cumulative share of the repertoire than in tumor tissue. Tumor tissue showed significantly greater TCR diversity (inverse Simpson) than normal lung tissue (roughly 390 vs 170, P = 0.0075, Mann-Whitney U test). Neither the sequencing platform nor unique molecular identifiers are named or mentioned anywhere in the methods. The cohort had only 15 or so patients, and the authors noted that larger samples and more detailed clinical data are needed. Peripheral blood was not sequenced, so blood TCRbeta repertoires in these lung cancer patients were not examined. TCR diversity was significantly higher in younger patients, and higher tumor TCR diversity was associated with shorter overall and disease-free survival.

RNA was isolated from bulk unsorted tissue, and RNA quality was assessed with a NanoDrop ND-1000 and an Agilent 2100. All donors had newly diagnosed lung cancer, had not received prior chemotherapy, and were admitted for thoracic surgery in China between August and November 2014. Patients who had received previous radiotherapy or chemotherapy, or who had another concurrent cancer, were excluded from the study. Surgical tissue pieces of 1-2 cm3 were preserved in RNAlater solution and were kept at -80 degrees C until use. Sequencing used lung tumor tissue. The sequence came from a woman aged 55-69 years with non-small cell lung cancer. The chain was built from TRBV7-9 and TRBJ2-1, with TRBD1 identical over 7 junction bases. The DNA sequence is given as TGTGCCAGCAGCTTAATGCGACTGAGGGGGCACAATGAGCAGTTCTCC. Its translation reads: CASSLMRLRGHNEQFS.